Below are 29 T cell receptor beta chains sequenced from a single sample in a study of blood T cell repertoires in COVID-19. Data came from immunoSEQ multiplex PCR; TCRdb stores just in-frame clones and leaves some out. The data contain a few hundred thousand clones, about 90% of them singletons. The specimen sequenced was PBMCs or T cells enriched from blood (not recorded which). The receptors originated from a man aged 25-45 years who had recovered from COVID-19.

The chain uses TRBV30 and TRBJ2-1, with TRBD2 matching 8 bases. J lost 6 bases, V lost 2 bases, and 6 bases had no gene match. The CDR3 sequence is 14 residues long. Germline values: CDR1 GTSNPN, CDR2 SVGIG (reference sequence). CDR3 in amino acids: CAWSIGGGINEQFF. CDR3 DNA: TGTGCCTGGAGTATCGGGGGGGGTATCAATGAGCAGTTCTTC.

V and J are TRBV7-3 and TRBJ2-5, with 14 nucleotides matching TRBD2. Trimming took 5 bases from V and 0 from J; bases not matched to a gene: 8. This CDR3 is 18 amino acids long. Germline lookup yields CDR1 SGHTA and CDR2 FQGTGA. Here the CDR3 reads CASSQGLAGADHQETQYF. CDR3 in DNA: TGTGCCAGCAGCCAGGGACTAGCGGGGGCCGATCACCAAGAGACCCAGTACTTC.

CDR3 DNA: TGCGCCAGCAGCCCCTCTGGGACAGGGGGCTACCCTGAAAAACTGTTTTTT. Its protein is CASSPSGTGGYPEKLFF. The rearrangement uses TRBV5-1 and TRBJ1-4; 12 positions agree with TRBD1. The CDR3 has 17 residues. CDR1 is SGHRS, CDR2 YFSETQ, per germline. V trimming: 4 bases; J trimming: 7 bases; junction bases outside the gene matches: 11.

This rearrangement joins TRBV5-4 to TRBJ1-5, with D possibly TRBD1 on 5 matching bases. This CDR3 region has 17 residues. Per the germline V gene, CDR1 is SGHNT and CDR2 is YYREEE (reference sequence). The V and J ends lost 0 bases and 2 bases respectively, with 15 bases between them. DNA of the CDR3: TGTGCCAGCAGCTTGGGCCCTTCTCTGACAGGCAATCAGCCCCAGCATTTT. It encodes CASSLGPSLTGNQPQHF.

This chain uses TRBV2 with TRBJ2-7; possibly TRBD1 for D (6 bases). The germline V gene encodes CDR1 SNHLY and CDR2 FYNNEI. V lost 10 bases and J lost 6, with 22 bases in between. The CDR3 extends over 14 amino acids. The CDR3 loop reads CATLMDGAGAEQYF. The CDR3 region has the DNA TGTGCCACCTTAATGGACGGCGCAGGGGCCGAGCAGTACTTC. The full variable domain, rest sourced from reference TRBV2 and TRBJ2-7, is EPEVTQTPSHQVTQMGQEVILRCVPISNHLYFYWYRQILGQKVEFLVSFYNNEISEKSEIFDDQFSVERPDGSNFTLKIRSTKLEDSAMYFCATLMDGAGAEQYFGPGTRLTVT.

This clone came up once. V is TRBV10-1 and J is TRBJ1-5; tentatively, D is TRBD1 (5 bases). V was shortened by 3 bases and J by 2 bases, with 5 bases between the two germline ends. Germline V CDR1 and CDR2: WNHNN, SYGVQD (reference sequence). This CDR3 has 13 residues. The CDR3 here is CASSEQGNQPQHF. The CDR3 coding sequence is TGCGCCAGCAGTGAACAGGGCAATCAGCCCCAGCATTTT.

The chain has TRBV4-1 and TRBJ1-5; 10 positions match TRBD1. Per the germline V gene, CDR1 is MGHRA and CDR2 is YSYEKL. The CDR3 spans 20 residues. After removal of 0 bases from V and 4 bases from J, the junction contained 15 bases not matched to a gene. CDR3 sequence: CASSQDWGYGTGDLNQPQHF. CDR3 bases: TGCGCCAGCAGCCAAGATTGGGGGTATGGGACAGGGGACCTTAATCAGCCCCAGCATTTT.

This chain joins TRBV7-9 and TRBJ1-1; D might be TRBD1 (6 bases). Germline V gene data show CDR1 as SEHNR and CDR2 as FQNEAQ (reference sequence). The V gene lost 0 bases and the J gene lost 0 bases, with 14 bases spanning the gap. CDR3 size: 17 residues. CDR3 loop: CASSLAAGGGMNTEAFF. The CDR3 DNA follows: TGTGCCAGCAGCTTAGCCGCGGGGGGCGGGATGAACACTGAAGCTTTCTTT.

V and J are TRBV12-3 or TRBV12-4 and TRBJ2-7; 11 bases fit TRBD2. The CDR3 has 13 residues. The ends lost 5 bases at V and 6 bases at J; junction bases unmatched: 3. CDR3 sequence: CASSPGLAGEQYF. CDR3 coding DNA: TGTGCCAGCAGTCCAGGACTAGCGGGCGAGCAGTACTTC.

This sequence joins TRBV7-9 and TRBJ1-1, with 8 bases matching TRBD1. V trimming: 2 bases; J trimming: 7 bases; junction bases outside the gene matches: 12. CDR3 length equals 16 residues. Germline CDR1 SEHNR, CDR2 FQNEAQ (reference sequence). The CDR3 DNA is TGTGCCAGCAGCTTAACGATTACCACAGGGGGGGTTGAAGCTTTCTTT. It is translated as CASSLTITTGGVEAFF.

The V and J genes are TRBV5-1 and TRBJ1-2; D perhaps matches TRBD1 (6 bases). The CDR3 is made up of 13 amino acids. V was pared by 0 bases and J by 7 bases, with 10 bases between. Germline V gene lookup returns CDR1 SGHRS and CDR2 YFSETQ. The CDR3 here is CASSLVQGSGYTF. The CDR3 DNA sequence: TGCGCCAGCAGCTTGGTCCAGGGGTCTGGCTACACCTTC. Drawing the rest from reference TRBV5-1 and TRBJ1-2, the complete variable domain is KAGVTQTPRYLIKTRGQQVTLSCSPISGHRSVSWYQQTPGQGLQFLFEYFSETQRNKGNFPGRFSGRQFSNSRSEMNVSTLELGDSALYLCASSLVQGSGYTFGSGTRLTVV.

The J gene is TRBJ1-3, the V gene TRBV7-9; D may be TRBD1 (5 bases). CDR3 length equals 15 residues. Per germline, CDR1 SEHNR and CDR2 FQNEAQ (reference sequence). V lost 0 bases, J lost 3 bases, and 9 bases lay in between. CDR3 in DNA: TGTGCCAGCAGCTTAGCGCGGGGGATTGGAAACACCATATATTTT. Amino acids: CASSLARGIGNTIYF.

This chain joins TRBV7-2 and TRBJ1-3, with unresolved D. V was shortened by 3 bases and J by 0 bases, with 9 bases between the two germline ends. CDR1 is SGHTA and CDR2 is FQGNSA in the germline V gene. This CDR3 is 15 amino acids long. The CDR3 here is CASSFVTGSGNTIYF. The CDR3 DNA is TGTGCCAGCAGCTTCGTTACCGGCTCTGGAAACACCATATATTTT.

The chain is built from TRBV3-1 (or the pseudogene TRBV3-2) and TRBJ2-1; the D gene is possibly TRBD2 (6 bases). Trimming stripped 1 base from V and 8 bases from J, with 24 bases between. CDR1 and CDR2 (germline): LGHDT, YNNKEL (reference sequence). The CDR3 sequence is 18 residues long. DNA for the CDR3: TGTGCCAGCAGCCAAGCCCGGGACTCGCAGTCGAGGGTCGATGAGCAGTTCTTC. Translating gives CASSQARDSQSRVDEQFF.

Points on this clone: Additional DNA sequences in this sample encode the identical CDR3. The chain combines TRBV3-1 (or the pseudogene TRBV3-2) with TRBJ1-1; D possibly corresponds to TRBD1 (5 bases). CDR3 length equals 18 residues. Germline V gene data show CDR1 as LGHDT and CDR2 as YNNKEL (reference sequence). V was trimmed by 0 bases and J by 0 bases, leaving 17 bases between them. The CDR3 is CASSQERHWGDLNTEAFF. DNA of the CDR3: TGTGCCAGCAGCCAAGAACGCCACTGGGGCGACTTGAACACTGAAGCTTTCTTT.

The chain has TRBV4-1 and TRBJ2-7; D gene uncertain. The CDR3 has 13 residues. Trimming stripped 0 bases from V and 6 bases from J, with 9 bases between. Germline CDR1 reads MGHRA; CDR2 reads YSYEKL. The CDR3 is CASSQDSGLEQYF. The CDR3 nucleotides read TGCGCCAGCAGCCAAGACTCTGGGCTCGAGCAGTACTTC.

V usage is TRBV10-2 and J usage is TRBJ2-3; TRBD2 aligns across 16 bases. The junction had 4 bases not matched to a gene; V was cut back by 8 bases and J by 5 bases. CDR3 size: 15 residues. The germline V gene encodes CDR1 WSHSY and CDR2 SAAADI. The CDR3 nucleotides are TGCGCCAGCTGCGGGACTAGCGGGGGGGTAGATACGCAGTATTTT. It yields the protein CASCGTSGGVDTQYF.

The V and J genes are TRBV6-6 and TRBJ1-5, with 8 nucleotides matching TRBD1. V shed 6 bases and J 1 base; nucleotides not matched to a gene: 5. The CDR3 runs to 15 residues. Germline assignment: CDR1 MNHNY and CDR2 SVGAGI (reference sequence). CDR3 nucleotide sequence: TGTGCCAGCAGAAAGGACAGGGTGAGCAATCAGCCCCAGCATTTT. Translated: CASRKDRVSNQPQHF.

The chain is built from TRBV6-5 and TRBJ1-1, with TRBD1 identical over 8 bases. With V trimmed by 5 bases and J by 4 bases, 6 bases remained unmatched. CDR1 and CDR2 from the germline V gene are MNHEY and SVGAGI. This CDR3 comprises 14 residues. DNA for the CDR3: TGTGCCAGCAGTCTGGACAGGGCGGGCACTGAAGCTTTCTTT. Its protein is CASSLDRAGTEAFF.

This chain uses TRBV5-5 with TRBJ2-2, with 7 bases fitting TRBD1. CDR3 size: 16 residues. J gave up 0 bases and V 2 bases, and 4 bases lay outside the gene matches. CDR1 is SGHKS, CDR2 YYEKEE, per germline (reference sequence). The CDR3 spells CASSFRGPSNTGELFF. CDR3 sequence (DNA): TGTGCCAGCAGCTTTAGGGGGCCCTCGAACACCGGGGAGCTGTTTTTT.

J is TRBJ2-7 and V is TRBV12-3 or TRBV12-4; D call uncertain. This CDR3 has 13 amino acids. Trimming left V 5 bases short and J 4 bases short, with 12 bases between. The CDR3: CASSGRVLYEQYF. The CDR3 nucleotides read TGTGCCAGCAGTGGCCGGGTCCTATACGAGCAGTACTTC.

V is TRBV29-1 and J is TRBJ2-5; 9 bases agree with TRBD2. Germline values: CDR1 SQVTM, CDR2 ANQGSEA. The V segment lost 3 bases and the J segment 5 bases; nucleotides outside the gene matches: 10. The CDR3 covers 15 residues. This CDR3 reads CSVDDIGTSWETQYF. For the CDR3, the DNA is TGCAGCGTTGATGATATAGGGACTAGCTGGGAGACCCAGTACTTC.

V usage is TRBV28 and J usage is TRBJ1-2; TRBD1 matches 8 bases. The CDR3 is 14 residues long. With 3 bases clipped from V and 6 bases from J, the junction kept 6 bases outside the gene matches. From germline, CDR1 is MDHEN and CDR2 SYDVKM. CDR3 bases: TGTGCCAGCAGTTTGGGCAGGGGGCGGGATGGCTACACCTTC. Translating gives CASSLGRGRDGYTF.

This chain links TRBV29-1 with TRBJ2-7, with TRBD2 matching 12 bases. The germline V gene encodes CDR1 SQVTM and CDR2 ANQGSEA. The CDR3 extends over 17 amino acids. V gave up 7 bases and J gave up 4 bases; unmatched junction bases: 17. As DNA, the CDR3 is TGCAGCGCTGTCTCTTCCTCGACTAGCGGGGGTTTGTACGAGCAGTACTTC. As protein: CSAVSSSTSGGLYEQYF.

This chain uses TRBV3-1 (or the pseudogene TRBV3-2) with TRBJ2-3; TRBD1 might be the D (6 bases). The CDR3 has 15 residues. The V end lost 1 base, the J end lost 4 bases, and 12 bases lay between the germline ends. Germline V gene sequence: CDR1 LGHDT, CDR2 YNNKEL (reference sequence). The CDR3 DNA reads as TGTGCCAGCAGCCAAGTTGGGGCAGGGGCAGATACGCAGTATTTT. Translation: CASSQVGAGADTQYF.

The chain couples TRBV14 to TRBJ2-1, with D perhaps TRBD1 (5 bases). Germline assignment: CDR1 SGHDN and CDR2 FVKESK. Trimming stripped 4 bases from V and 6 bases from J, with 10 bases between. The CDR3 is 13 residues long. The CDR3 protein is CASSPQGINEQFF. In DNA form, the CDR3 reads TGTGCCAGCAGCCCCCAGGGTATCAATGAGCAGTTCTTC.

The V and J genes are TRBV3-1 (or the pseudogene TRBV3-2) and TRBJ2-7; a weak D match, TRBD2 (6 bases). Trimming removed 2 bases from V and 5 bases from J, with 7 bases in between. This CDR3 comprises 12 residues. Per germline, CDR1 LGHDT and CDR2 YNNKEL (reference sequence). CDR3 residues: CASSQWGDEQYF. DNA of the CDR3: TGTGCCAGCAGCCAATGGGGGGACGAGCAGTACTTC.

The rearrangement links TRBV2 to TRBJ1-3; D call uncertain. CDR1 is SNHLY and CDR2 is FYNNEI in the germline V gene. Trimming cost V 6 bases and J 3 bases, with 6 bases left between them. The length of the CDR3 is 12 residues. CDR3 in amino acids: CASRTSGNTIYF. The CDR3 DNA reads as TGTGCCAGCAGGACAAGTGGAAACACCATATATTTT. Drawing the rest from reference TRBV2 and TRBJ1-3, the complete variable domain is EPEVTQTPSHQVTQMGQEVILRCVPISNHLYFYWYRQILGQKVEFLVSFYNNEISEKSEIFDDQFSVERPDGSNFTLKIRSTKLEDSAMYFCASRTSGNTIYFGEGSWLTVV.

J is TRBJ1-2 and V is TRBV18; D perhaps matches TRBD1 (5 bases). The V gene lost 5 bases and the J gene lost 0 bases, with 13 bases spanning the gap. The germline CDR1 and CDR2 sequences are KGHSH and LQKENI. The CDR3 loop spans 15 amino acids. CDR3 region: CASSSETDPNYGYTF. The CDR3 DNA reads TGTGCCAGCTCATCCGAGACAGACCCTAACTATGGCTACACCTTC.